This passage covers 27 T cell receptor beta chains from one sample sequenced in a study of CD8 T cells in ankylosing spondylitis. Via MiXCR, TCRdb re-called the 5' RACE reads, giving one row per CDR3 protein. The sample consists of about 250,000 distinct CDR3 sequences, 30% to 35% of them appearing once. The sample taken for sequencing was blood, either unsorted or a sorted T cell fraction (not recorded which). The receptors were sampled from a male donor with ankylosing spondylitis or in good health (not recorded which).

The CDR3: CASSLRRDKQFF. In nucleotides, the CDR3 is TGTGCCAGCAGCCTTCGACGGGATAAACAGTTCTTC. The gene calls are TRBV7-6 and TRBJ2-1, with D tentatively TRBD2 (5 bases). From germline, CDR1 is SGHVS and CDR2 FNYEAQ. This CDR3 has 12 amino acids. The V end was cut by 5 bases, the J end by 13 bases, with 15 bases between.

The chain employs TRBV6-5 and TRBJ2-5; D not certain. V lost 2 bases to trimming and J lost 4 bases, with 20 bases between them. This CDR3 spans 17 amino acids. Germline V lookup: CDR1 MNHEY, CDR2 SVGAGI. CDR3 region: CASSYNNGGRPPETQYF. The CDR3 coding sequence is TGTGCCAGCAGTTACAATAACGGCGGACGGCCCCCAGAGACCCAGTACTTC.

This clonotype was seen a few times. The genes are TRBV20-1 and TRBJ2-3; D perhaps matches TRBD2 (5 bases). The CDR3 is 15 residues long. V lost 1 base to trimming and J lost 0 bases, with 11 bases between them. Germline loops: CDR1 DFQATT, CDR2 SNEGSKA (reference sequence). The chain's CDR3 is CSARVPDFSTDTQYF. The CDR3 DNA sequence: TGCAGTGCTAGAGTCCCGGACTTTAGCACAGATACGCAGTATTTT.

This clonotype has only a few counts. V is TRBV4-1 and J is TRBJ2-3; D ambiguous. V was shortened by 4 bases and J by 4 bases, with 15 bases between the two germline ends. This CDR3 has 15 residues. Germline V gives CDR1 MGHRA, CDR2 YSYEKL. DNA of the CDR3: TGCGCCAGCAGCCCCCAACGGCTAGGCGCAGATACGCAGTATTTT. It codes for CASSPQRLGADTQYF.

The chain couples TRBV3-1 to TRBJ2-1; D may be TRBD2 (6 bases). Between the trimmed V and J ends, which lost 0 bases and 9 bases, there was a span of 12 bases. CDR1 is LGHDT and CDR2 is YNNKEL in the germline V gene (reference sequence). The CDR3 spans 14 residues. In DNA, the CDR3 is TGTGCCAGCAGCCAAGAAAGGAGGGTTAGTGAGCAGTTCTTC. Translated: CASSQERRVSEQFF.

This chain joins TRBV20-1 and TRBJ1-2; D unclear. V was cut by 3 bases and J by 6 bases, with 17 bases left in between. The CDR3 totals 14 residues. Germline V gene data show CDR1 as DFQATT and CDR2 as SNEGSKA (reference sequence). This chain's CDR3 is CSASSLSGADGYTF. CDR3 DNA: TGCAGTGCTAGCTCCCTGTCTGGTGCGGATGGCTACACCTTC.

This clonotype was detected only a few times. The chain combines TRBV10-3 with TRBJ2-1; 9 bases are shared with TRBD1. V lost 6 bases to trimming and J lost 0 bases; unmatched junction nucleotides: 3. The CDR3 covers 15 residues. CDR1 is ENHRY, CDR2 SYGVKD, per germline. Here the CDR3 DNA reads TGTGCCATCAGGGGACAGGGTCTCTCCTACAATGAGCAGTTCTTC. Its translation: CAIRGQGLSYNEQFF.

The rearrangement links TRBV29-1 to TRBJ2-7; TRBD1 is a possible D gene (6 bases). V dropped 1 base and J dropped 2 bases, with 12 bases sitting between them. Germline lookup yields CDR1 SQVTM and CDR2 ANQGSEA. This CDR3 contains 14 residues. The CDR3 loop reads CSVEGAQGTYEQYF. Here the CDR3 DNA reads TGCAGCGTTGAAGGGGCACAGGGAACCTACGAGCAGTACTTC.

Ten or more counts support this clonotype. V and J are TRBV12-3 or TRBV12-4 and TRBJ2-5; no clear D gene. The CDR3 consists of 13 residues. V lost 4 bases, J lost 2 bases, and 8 bases lay in between. The CDR3 region has the DNA TGTGCCAGCAGTTCCGTCCATCAAGAGACCCAGTACTTC. Protein sequence: CASSSVHQETQYF.

The V gene is TRBV4-1, the J gene TRBJ2-1; D gene uncertain. Germline V CDR1 and CDR2: MGHRA, YSYEKL. V gave up 0 bases and J gave up 14 bases, with 11 bases separating them. This CDR3 contains 12 residues. CDR3 in DNA: TGCGCCAGCAGCCAAGATGGCTCCCGCAAGTTCTTC. Translated, it gives CASSQDGSRKFF.

The CDR3 bases are TGTGCCACCAGCTCCGGGACTAGCGGGAGGCAGTACTTC. It is translated as CATSSGTSGRQYF. The V gene is TRBV15, the J gene TRBJ2-7; TRBD2 matches 14 bases. Germline CDR1 LNHNV, CDR2 YYDKDF (reference sequence). This CDR3 has 13 amino acids. The V gene end was trimmed by 5 bases and the J gene end by 9 bases; junction bases not matched to a gene: 3.

This chain joins TRBV29-1 and TRBJ2-2, with 8 nucleotides matching TRBD2. There are 16 residues in the CDR3. V shed 7 bases and J 0 bases; nucleotides not matched to a gene: 10. Germline assignment: CDR1 SQVTM and CDR2 ANQGSEA. CDR3 sequence reads: CSAQGTSGPNTGELFF. Written as DNA, the CDR3 is TGCAGCGCACAGGGTACTAGCGGACCGAACACCGGGGAGCTGTTTTTT.

This sequence joins TRBV20-1 and TRBJ2-3; D possibly uses TRBD1 or TRBD2 (6 bases each). Germline CDR1 DFQATT, CDR2 SNEGSKA (reference sequence). The V end lost 0 bases, the J end lost 3 bases, and 19 bases lay between the germline ends. The CDR3 covers 17 residues. The CDR3 sequence is CSARDPASGGQTDTQYF. In DNA form, the CDR3 reads TGCAGTGCTAGAGATCCGGCCTCCGGGGGCCAGACAGATACGCAGTATTTT.

The table lists this clonotype with a few counts. This chain joins TRBV7-6 and TRBJ2-3; D is possibly TRBD1 or TRBD2 (5 bases each). This CDR3 has 15 residues. Per germline, CDR1 SGHVS and CDR2 FNYEAQ. V was clipped by 5 bases and J by 2 bases, with 14 bases between them. CDR3 DNA: TGTGCCAGCAGCCCCACCGGGGACCCCACAGATACGCAGTATTTT. Its translation is CASSPTGDPTDTQYF.

This clonotype has more than one count but fewer than ten. The chain uses TRBV12-3 or TRBV12-4 and TRBJ2-3; 8 nucleotides agree with TRBD2. The CDR3 extends over 15 amino acids. V gave up 4 bases and J gave up 5 bases; unmatched junction bases: 8. The CDR3 reads CASSSLGGAGDTQYF. CDR3 nucleotides: TGTGCCAGCAGTTCACTCGGGGGGGCGGGAGATACGCAGTATTTT.

This clonotype was observed a few times. J is TRBJ2-2 and V is TRBV12-3 or TRBV12-4; D call uncertain. Trimming shortened V by 4 bases and J by 1 base, and 7 bases separated the two germline ends. This CDR3 comprises 14 residues. CDR3 in amino acids: CASSYTMNTGELFF. CDR3 bases: TGTGCCAGCAGTTATACAATGAACACCGGGGAGCTGTTTTTT.

The genes are TRBV6-5 and TRBJ1-1; no definite D call. The CDR3 has 14 residues. Germline CDR1 reads MNHEY; CDR2 reads SVGAGI. The V end was cut by 4 bases, the J end by 6 bases, with 15 bases between. The CDR3 spells CASSFNGNSAEAFF. The CDR3 bases are TGTGCCAGCAGTTTTAACGGTAATTCGGCTGAAGCTTTCTTT.

The chain couples TRBV4-2 to TRBJ2-7; tentatively, D is TRBD1 (5 bases). The CDR3 runs 12 residues. Germline lookup yields CDR1 LGHNA and CDR2 YNFKEQ. V lost 4 bases to trimming and J lost 6 bases, with 10 bases between them. DNA of the CDR3: TGTGCCAGCAGCCCCCAGGGTGGCGAGCAGTACTTC. This encodes CASSPQGGEQYF.

The J gene is TRBJ2-7, the V gene TRBV27; 8 bases agree with TRBD1. J was trimmed by 0 bases and V by 4 bases; bases with no gene match: 2. CDR3 length: 14 amino acids. CDR1 MNHEY and CDR2 SMNVEV come from the germline V gene (reference sequence). The CDR3, as DNA: TGTGCCAGCAGTTACGACAGGGGCTCCTACGAGCAGTACTTC. Protein product: CASSYDRGSYEQYF.

This clonotype was counted between two and nine times. The chain uses TRBV6-1 and TRBJ2-1; TRBD2 aligns across 10 bases. V was pared by 6 bases and J by 8 bases, with 10 bases of the junction left unmatched. The V gene's germline CDR1 is MNHNS and CDR2 SASEGT. The CDR3 runs to 15 residues. CDR3 region: CASRTQRGGPYEQFF. In nucleotides, the CDR3 is TGTGCCAGCAGAACCCAGCGGGGGGGTCCTTATGAGCAGTTCTTC.

This clonotype turned up a few times. The chain links TRBV5-6 to TRBJ2-1; 7 nucleotides match TRBD1. This CDR3 has 14 amino acids. V lost 0 bases and J lost 12; bases outside the gene matches: 9. Germline-derived CDR1 and CDR2 are SGHDT and YYEEEE. Here the CDR3 DNA reads TGTGCCAGCAGCTTGGTTGGGACAGAAGGATCGCAGTTCTTC. Translation: CASSLVGTEGSQFF.

This clonotype has only a few counts. The chain links TRBV12-3 or TRBV12-4 to TRBJ2-5, with 7 bases aligning to TRBD2. Trimming took 8 bases from V and 4 from J; bases not matched to a gene: 16. CDR3 length equals 16 residues. The CDR3, as DNA: TGTGCCAGCTGGTCTTGGACTAGTGGGGGTGGAGAGACCCAGTACTTC. Amino acids: CASWSWTSGGGETQYF.

The chain is built from TRBV12-3 or TRBV12-4 and TRBJ2-1, with D perhaps assigned TRBD1 or TRBD2 (5 bases each). V was pared by 7 bases and J by 5 bases, with 18 bases between. The CDR3 runs 15 residues. The CDR3 spells CASTIRGLGDNEQFF. The CDR3 nucleotides are TGTGCCAGCACCATACGGGGCCTCGGGGACAATGAGCAGTTCTTC.

The genes are TRBV20-1 and TRBJ2-1, with D possibly matching TRBD1 (6 bases). From germline, CDR1 is DFQATT and CDR2 SNEGSKA (reference sequence). The CDR3 totals 16 residues. V lost 0 bases, J lost 5 bases, and 17 bases lay in between. The CDR3 region has the DNA TGCAGTGCTAGAGATCGGAGGCAGGGGACCCACAATGAGCAGTTCTTC. This gives the protein CSARDRRQGTHNEQFF.

A remark on this clonotype: It is unclear where the CDR3 begins or ends on the DNA, so no DNA is shown, and the CDR3 is as TCRdb lists it. The chain joins TRBV12-3 or TRBV12-4 to TRBJ2-5; the table's TRBD2 call for D was not verified on the DNA. The CDR3 totals 16 residues, both ends included. The CDR3 sequence is CASSRAGPTAQETQYF.

V and J are TRBV6-5 and TRBJ2-7, with D uncertain. Germline CDR1 is MNHEY and CDR2 is SVGAGI. V was shortened by 5 bases and J by 5 bases, with 7 bases between the two germline ends. CDR3 size: 11 residues. CDR3 region: CASSNLHEQYF. The DNA of the CDR3 is TGTGCCAGCAGTAACCTACACGAGCAGTACTTC.

The J gene is TRBJ2-3, the V gene TRBV10-3; 11 positions match TRBD2. With V trimmed by 5 bases and J by 6 bases, 4 bases remained unmatched. The CDR3 runs 14 residues. CDR1 is ENHRY, CDR2 SYGVKD, per germline. CDR3 residues: CAISIAGGDDTQYF. CDR3 DNA: TGTGCCATCAGTATAGCGGGGGGGGACGATACGCAGTATTTT.